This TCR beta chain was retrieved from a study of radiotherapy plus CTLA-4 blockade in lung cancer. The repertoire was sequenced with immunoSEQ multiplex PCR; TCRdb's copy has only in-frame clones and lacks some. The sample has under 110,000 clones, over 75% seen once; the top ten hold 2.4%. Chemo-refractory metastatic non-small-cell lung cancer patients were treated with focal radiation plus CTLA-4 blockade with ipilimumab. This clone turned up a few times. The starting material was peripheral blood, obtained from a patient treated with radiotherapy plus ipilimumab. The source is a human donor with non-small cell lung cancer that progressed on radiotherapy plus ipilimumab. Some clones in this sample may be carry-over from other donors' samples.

The CDR3 bases are TGCAGCGTTGGGGCAGGTTACGAGCAGTACTTC. Its translation is CSVGAGYEQYF. The chain has TRBV29-1 and TRBJ2-7; D gene ambiguous. Germline V lookup: CDR1 SQVTM, CDR2 ANQGSEA. CDR3 length: 11 amino acids. Trimming shortened V by 4 bases and J by 4 bases, and 8 bases separated the two germline ends.